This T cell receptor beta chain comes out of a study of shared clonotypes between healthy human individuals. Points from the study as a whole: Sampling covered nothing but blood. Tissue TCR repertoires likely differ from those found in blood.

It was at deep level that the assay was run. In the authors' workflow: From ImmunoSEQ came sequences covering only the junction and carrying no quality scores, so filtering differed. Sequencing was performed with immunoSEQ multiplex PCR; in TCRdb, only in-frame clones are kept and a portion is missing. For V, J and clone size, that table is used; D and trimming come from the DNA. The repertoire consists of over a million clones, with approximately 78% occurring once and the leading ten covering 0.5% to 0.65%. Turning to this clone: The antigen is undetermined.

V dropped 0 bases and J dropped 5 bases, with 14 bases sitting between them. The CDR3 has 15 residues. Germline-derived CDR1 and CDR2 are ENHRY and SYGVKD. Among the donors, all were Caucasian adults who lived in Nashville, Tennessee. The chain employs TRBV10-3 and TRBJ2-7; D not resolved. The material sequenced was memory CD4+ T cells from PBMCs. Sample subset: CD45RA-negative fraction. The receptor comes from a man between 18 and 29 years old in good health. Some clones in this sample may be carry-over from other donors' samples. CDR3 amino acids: CAISESSRLGHEQYF. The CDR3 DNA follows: TGTGCCATCAGTGAGTCGTCCAGGTTGGGTCACGAGCAGTACTTC.